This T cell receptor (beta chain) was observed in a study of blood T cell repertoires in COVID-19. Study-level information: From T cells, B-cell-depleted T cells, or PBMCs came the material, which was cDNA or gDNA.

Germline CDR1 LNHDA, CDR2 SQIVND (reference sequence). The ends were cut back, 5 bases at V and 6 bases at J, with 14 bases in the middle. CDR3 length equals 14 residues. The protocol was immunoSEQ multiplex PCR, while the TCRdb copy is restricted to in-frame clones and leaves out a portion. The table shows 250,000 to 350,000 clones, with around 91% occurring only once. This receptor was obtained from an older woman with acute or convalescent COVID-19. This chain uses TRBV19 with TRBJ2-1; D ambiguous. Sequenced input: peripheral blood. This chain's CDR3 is CASSLVGRGNEQFF. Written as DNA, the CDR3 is TGTGCCAGTAGTCTTGTTGGAAGAGGCAATGAGCAGTTCTTC.